This T cell receptor (beta chain) was captured by sequencing in a study of post-analysis software for immune sequencing data. Study as a whole: The study covered relapsing-remitting, secondary progressive and progressive-relapsing courses of multiple sclerosis. Study findings and constraints: With TRBV5-6, TRBV5-1 and TRBV20-1 included, 4 to 6 TRBV segments were more frequent in patients than in controls.

In this sample, this clonotype turned up a few times. Its antigen remains unidentified. In germline, CDR1 is SQVTM, CDR2 ANQGSEA. Trimming stripped 4 bases from V and 4 bases from J, with 10 bases between. The CDR3 loop spans 13 amino acids. Tagging with unique molecular identifiers was a feature of the TCR beta cDNA libraries. TCRdb reanalysed the PCR reads using MiXCR and keeps one entry per CDR3 protein. The sample holds hundreds of thousands of distinct CDR3 sequences, 25% to 30% seen once. The V and J genes are TRBV29-1 and TRBJ1-4; D is uncertain. Source material: blood. The clonotype was recovered from a girl aged 10 to 17 with multiple sclerosis. CDR3 coding DNA: TGCAGCGTTGGTTGGAGCTATAATGAAAAACTGTTTTTT. This codes for CSVGWSYNEKLFF.